These 20 T cell receptor beta chains came from one sample sequenced in a study of blood T cell repertoires in COVID-19. Profiled with immunoSEQ multiplex PCR; TCRdb holds only in-frame clones, not every one. The data contain roughly 230,000 clones, 80% to 85% of them singletons. Specimen: PBMCs or T cells enriched from blood (not recorded which). Receptors were obtained from a man over 45 who had recovered from COVID-19.

The V call is TRBV6-5, the J call TRBJ2-5; maybe TRBD1 (5 bases). CDR1 is MNHEY and CDR2 is SVGAGI in the germline V gene. V gave up 2 bases and J gave up 0 bases, with 13 bases separating them. The CDR3 sequence is 16 residues long. The CDR3 region is CASSYRGGLYQETQYF. In DNA, the CDR3 is TGTGCCAGCAGTTACAGGGGCGGATTGTACCAAGAGACCCAGTACTTC.

This clone was seen just once. This sequence joins TRBV9 and TRBJ1-2; perhaps TRBD1 as D (6 bases). CDR1 and CDR2 from the germline V gene are SGDLS and YYNGEE. The V end lost 4 bases, the J end lost 3 bases, and 22 bases lay between the germline ends. The length of the CDR3 is 17 residues. This CDR3 reads CASSPGGGARGYYGYTF. For the CDR3, the DNA is TGTGCCAGCAGCCCGGGTGGGGGGGCACGAGGGTACTATGGCTACACCTTC. Together with reference TRBV9 and TRBJ1-2, the CDR3 gives the full variable domain: DSGVTQTPKHLITATGQRVTLRCSPRSGDLSVYWYQQSLDQGLQFLIQYYNGEERAKGNILERFSAQQFPDLHSELNLSSLELGDSALYFCASSPGGGARGYYGYTFGSGTRLTVV.

Only one count was recorded for this clone. This rearrangement joins TRBV19 to TRBJ2-5; the D gene is possibly TRBD1 (7 bases). Trimming left V 5 bases short and J 0 bases short, with 22 bases between. From germline, CDR1 is LNHDA and CDR2 SQIVND (reference sequence). The CDR3 length is 18 residues. CDR3 nucleotide sequence: TGTGCCAGTAGTGGACGGGACTCCGTAGGGGGCTACCAAGAGACCCAGTACTTC. Translating gives CASSGRDSVGGYQETQYF.

The chain joins TRBV7-8 to TRBJ1-5; the match to TRBD1 covers 7 bases. The germline CDR1 and CDR2 sequences are SGHVS and FQNEAQ. The V gene end was trimmed by 4 bases and the J gene end by 2 bases; junction bases not matched to a gene: 2. The CDR3 covers 14 residues. CDR3 in amino acids: CASSSDRGNQPQHF. The DNA of the CDR3 is TGTGCCAGCAGCTCTGACAGGGGCAATCAGCCCCAGCATTTT.

The chain employs TRBV24-1 and TRBJ2-3, with D possibly matching TRBD1 (5 bases). The CDR3 has 12 residues. The germline V gene encodes CDR1 KGHDR and CDR2 SFDVKD. The V and J ends lost 8 bases and 3 bases respectively, with 8 bases between them. Here the CDR3 DNA reads TGTGCCACCACTAGGGGAACAGATACGCAGTATTTT. It yields the protein CATTRGTDTQYF.

The chain employs TRBV3-1 (or the pseudogene TRBV3-2) and TRBJ2-2, with 8 nucleotides matching TRBD2. Germline V lookup: CDR1 LGHDT, CDR2 YNNKEL (reference sequence). The CDR3 runs to 19 residues. The ends lost 4 bases at V and 4 bases at J; junction bases unmatched: 17. CDR3 nucleotide sequence: TGTGCCAGCAGCCGTCGGACACGCGGCAGCGGGGGACTCACCGGGGAGCTGTTTTTT. It specifies CASSRRTRGSGGLTGELFF.

This clone appeared a single time. The chain has TRBV2 and TRBJ2-5; TRBD2 agrees at 7 bases. The CDR3 sequence is 19 residues long. J was trimmed by 3 bases and V by 4 bases; bases with no gene match: 20. The germline CDR1 and CDR2 sequences are SNHLY and FYNNEI. The CDR3 loop reads CASSGRDYALGSLKETQYF. In DNA, the CDR3 is TGTGCCAGCAGTGGGCGGGACTACGCGTTGGGGAGTCTTAAAGAGACCCAGTACTTC.

The V and J genes are TRBV7-2 and TRBJ2-5; TRBD2 is a possible D gene (5 bases). CDR3 length equals 16 residues. Germline V CDR1 and CDR2: SGHTA, FQGNSA. Trimming shortened V by 5 bases and J by 5 bases, and 21 bases separated the two germline ends. The DNA of the CDR3 is TGTGCCAGCAGCCCCCCTGGAATTAGCGTCTGGGAGACCCAGTACTTC. Translating it yields CASSPPGISVWETQYF.

This chain joins TRBV5-8 and TRBJ1-5; D is possibly TRBD1 (6 bases). The CDR3 loop spans 16 amino acids. Germline assignment: CDR1 SGHTS and CDR2 YDEGEE. With 3 bases removed from V and 5 bases from J, the gap between germline ends came to 18 bases. The CDR3 loop is CASSSGHPRRDQPQHF. Here the CDR3 DNA reads TGTGCCAGCAGCTCGGGACATCCAAGAAGGGATCAGCCCCAGCATTTT.

The chain employs TRBV5-5 and TRBJ2-1, with 12 bases lining up with TRBD2. V gave up 3 bases and J gave up 15 bases; unmatched junction bases: 4. There are 12 residues in the CDR3. Germline lookup yields CDR1 SGHKS and CDR2 YYEKEE (reference sequence). CDR3 bases: TGTGCCAGCAGCTCCCCTAGCGGGGGGGGGTTCTTC. Residues: CASSSPSGGGFF.

The V and J genes are TRBV4-2 and TRBJ1-4, with D possibly TRBD1 on 5 matching bases. The germline V gene has CDR1 LGHNA and CDR2 YNFKEQ. This CDR3 has 16 residues. The V end lost 0 bases, the J end lost 8 bases, and 16 bases lay between the germline ends. CDR3 protein: CASSQDVGGGGEKLFF. As DNA, the CDR3 is TGTGCCAGCAGCCAAGATGTAGGCGGGGGAGGCGAAAAACTGTTTTTT.

This chain connects TRBV30 to TRBJ2-7, with D possibly TRBD1 on 6 matching bases. Germline CDR1 GTSNPN, CDR2 SVGIG (reference sequence). This CDR3 region has 13 residues. V lost 3 bases and J lost 4, with 13 bases in between. The CDR3 region is CAWRRDKGYEQYF. CDR3 coding DNA: TGTGCCTGGAGACGGGACAAAGGGTACGAGCAGTACTTC.

The genes are TRBV5-1 and TRBJ2-3, with 9 bases matching TRBD1. The CDR3 loop spans 14 amino acids. Trimming at V came to 2 bases and at J to 6 bases, leaving 4 bases not matched to a gene. The germline gives CDR1 SGHRS, CDR2 YFSETQ. The CDR3 protein is CASSLLQGADTQYF. The DNA of the CDR3 is TGCGCCAGCAGCTTATTACAGGGGGCCGATACGCAGTATTTT.

This clone has more than one count but fewer than ten. The J gene is TRBJ1-1, the V gene TRBV3-1 (or the pseudogene TRBV3-2); D remains ambiguous. V shed 5 bases and J shed 8 bases, with 12 bases lying between them. The CDR3 consists of 12 residues. Germline lookup yields CDR1 LGHDT and CDR2 YNNKEL (reference sequence). CDR3 in DNA: TGTGCCAGCAGCAACAAGGCGGTAGAAGCTTTCTTT. It specifies CASSNKAVEAFF.

J is TRBJ2-1 and V is TRBV7-9; 8 positions agree with TRBD2. CDR3 length: 14 residues. The trim removed 5 bases at V and 3 bases at J, leaving 3 bases unmatched. Germline V gene lookup returns CDR1 SEHNR and CDR2 FQNEAQ (reference sequence). CDR3 sequence reads: CASSPLADYNEQFF. The CDR3 DNA sequence: TGTGCCAGCAGCCCACTAGCGGACTACAATGAGCAGTTCTTC.

The chain carries TRBV10-3 and TRBJ2-3; perhaps TRBD2 as D (5 bases). V was cut by 2 bases and J by 8 bases, with 8 bases left in between. The CDR3 has 12 residues. Germline CDR1 is ENHRY and CDR2 is SYGVKD. CDR3 loop: CAISEGRGTQYF. The DNA of the CDR3 is TGTGCCATCAGTGAGGGACGGGGTACGCAGTATTTT.

The chain uses TRBV5-4 and TRBJ2-7, with TRBD1 identical over 9 bases. The germline V gene encodes CDR1 SGHNT and CDR2 YYREEE (reference sequence). V dropped 2 bases and J dropped 5; count of bases not matched to a gene: 11. The CDR3 runs 16 residues. The CDR3 nucleotides are TGTGCCAGCAGCTTACCTCTGGGACAGGGAGTTAACGAGCAGTACTTC. Residues: CASSLPLGQGVNEQYF.

The table lists this clone with a few counts. V and J are TRBV10-1 and TRBJ2-5; TRBD1 matches 7 bases. The trim removed 2 bases at V and 4 bases at J, leaving 7 bases unmatched. The CDR3 sequence is 15 residues long. CDR1 is WNHNN and CDR2 is SYGVQD in the germline V gene (reference sequence). In DNA form, the CDR3 reads TGCGCCAGCAGTGAGGAGGGGGCCCTGAGAGAGACCCAGTACTTC. Its translation: CASSEEGALRETQYF.

Turning to this clone: The junction differs from germline at one of its ends, possibly a read error. The rearrangement links TRBV29-1 to TRBJ1-1; D is possibly TRBD1 (6 bases). Germline V gene data show CDR1 as SQVTM and CDR2 as ANQGSEA. The CDR3 has 13 residues. The CDR3 nucleotides are TGCAGCGTTTGGACAGCCATGAACATTGAAGCTTTCTTT. It encodes CSVWTAMNIEAFF.

The chain uses TRBV24-1 and TRBJ2-1; perhaps TRBD1 as D (5 bases). V shed 3 bases and J shed 5 bases, with 16 bases lying between them. The CDR3 is made up of 16 amino acids. Germline CDR1 and CDR2: KGHDR and SFDVKD. The CDR3 DNA follows: TGTGCCACCAGTGATCCGACGATGGGGCCAAACAATGAGCAGTTCTTC. Amino acid sequence: CATSDPTMGPNNEQFF.